The T cell receptor beta chain under discussion was sequenced for a study of Siglec-9 on CD8 T cells in melanoma. Study-level results: Siglec-9 reportedly marks and regulates an effector memory CD8+ T-cell subset apparently accumulating in melanoma tumors.

Worth noting for this clone: Its antigen is not identified.

TCRdb's table, derived via immunoSEQ multiplex PCR, lists solely in-frame clones and lacks some. The table records over 30,000 clones, more than 65% of them present only once. Germline V gene sequence: CDR1 LNHNV, CDR2 YYDKDF (reference sequence). This CDR3 is 16 amino acids long. V lost 3 bases and J lost 2; bases outside the gene matches: 7. The sample comprised Siglec-9- CD8+ T cells sorted from blood. The genes are TRBV15 and TRBJ2-5; 9 nucleotides match TRBD2. The source of this sequence is a human donor in good health. The CDR3 here is CATSRGREGLQETQYF. Here the CDR3 DNA reads TGTGCCACCAGCAGGGGGCGGGAGGGCCTACAAGAGACCCAGTACTTC.